A single sample gave rise to the 23 T cell receptor beta chains below, sequenced in a study of blood T cell repertoires in COVID-19. Generated by immunoSEQ multiplex PCR, the TCRdb table keeps only in-frame clones and is missing some. The table records about 42,000 clones, around three quarters of them present only once. Sequencing input: peripheral blood. The receptor set was obtained from an older man with acute or convalescent COVID-19.

Comments on this clone: Other DNA sequences of this sample code for an identical CDR3. V gene TRBV7-2 combines with J gene TRBJ1-3, with TRBD1 matching 8 bases. CDR1 and CDR2 from the germline V gene are SGHTA and FQGNSA. The CDR3 contains 16 residues. Trimming cost V 5 bases and J 0 bases; bases outside gene matches: 6. In DNA, the CDR3 is TGTGCCAGCAGCCCCCAGGGGGCGAGCTCTGGAAACACCATATATTTT. Amino acid sequence: CASSPQGASSGNTIYF.

The chain combines TRBV5-1 with TRBJ2-1; 8 bases line up with TRBD1. CDR1 is SGHRS and CDR2 is YFSETQ in the germline V gene. The trim removed 4 bases at V and 5 bases at J, leaving 8 bases unmatched. The CDR3 runs 15 residues. Written as DNA, the CDR3 is TGCGCCAGCAGCCCTACGGACAGGGAGAACAATGAGCAGTTCTTC. Its protein product is CASSPTDRENNEQFF.

The chain employs TRBV24-1 and TRBJ2-5; 8 positions match TRBD2. The CDR3 totals 15 residues. Germline V gene lookup returns CDR1 KGHDR and CDR2 SFDVKD. Losses at the gene ends were 3 bases for V and 2 bases for J; bases not matched to a gene: 4. The CDR3 nucleotides are TGTGCCACCAGTGATCCAGCGGGAGATCAAGAGACCCAGTACTTC. Residues: CATSDPAGDQETQYF.

V gene TRBV5-1 combines with J gene TRBJ2-5, with TRBD1 matching over 7 bases. Germline V gene data show CDR1 as SGHRS and CDR2 as YFSETQ. The trim removed 6 bases at V and 5 bases at J, leaving 4 bases unmatched. This CDR3 contains 12 residues. The CDR3 sequence: CASKGRGETQYF. CDR3 nucleotide sequence: TGCGCCAGCAAGGGCAGGGGGGAGACCCAGTACTTC.

The chain uses TRBV10-3 and TRBJ2-6; perhaps TRBD2 as D (7 bases). The CDR3 loop spans 15 amino acids. In germline, CDR1 is ENHRY, CDR2 SYGVKD. The V end lost 8 bases, the J end lost 2 bases, and 13 bases lay between the germline ends. CDR3 residues: CAIYGGGAGANVLTF. The CDR3 DNA sequence: TGTGCCATCTATGGAGGGGGGGCTGGGGCCAACGTCCTGACTTTC.

The chain employs TRBV24-1 and TRBJ1-1; D uncertain. CDR1 is KGHDR, CDR2 SFDVKD, per germline. This CDR3 spans 12 amino acids. Trimming stripped 10 bases from V and 5 bases from J, with 13 bases between. The CDR3 DNA is TGTGCCACAAGCAAGGGAGGGACTGAAGCTTTCTTT. Its translation is CATSKGGTEAFF.

The rearrangement joins TRBV19 to TRBJ2-3; 12 bases are shared with TRBD2. After removal of 6 bases from V and 7 bases from J, the junction contained 5 bases not matched to a gene. This CDR3 region has 14 residues. CDR1 is LNHDA and CDR2 is SQIVND in the germline V gene (reference sequence). CDR3 amino acids: CASSETSGGYTQYF. The CDR3 nucleotides are TGTGCCAGTAGCGAGACTAGCGGGGGATATACGCAGTATTTT.

The chain employs TRBV5-4 and TRBJ2-2, with 8 bases that match TRBD1. The ends lost 2 bases at V and 3 bases at J; junction bases unmatched: 3. Germline CDR1 is SGHNT and CDR2 is YYREEE (reference sequence). The CDR3 runs to 15 residues. CDR3 residues: CASSFRQGYTGELFF. The CDR3 nucleotides are TGTGCCAGCAGCTTTAGACAGGGGTACACCGGGGAGCTGTTTTTT.

The chain recombines TRBV30 with TRBJ1-1; D remains unclear. The germline V and J ends were trimmed by 0 bases and 0 bases, with 11 bases remaining between them. The CDR3 covers 15 residues. Germline CDR1 GTSNPN, CDR2 SVGIG (reference sequence). CDR3 nucleotide sequence: TGTGCCTGGAGTGTACTTGACACCCTGAACACTGAAGCTTTCTTT. It is translated as CAWSVLDTLNTEAFF.

The chain has TRBV4-1 and TRBJ2-7; TRBD1 is a possible D gene (6 bases). This CDR3 comprises 15 residues. CDR1 MGHRA and CDR2 YSYEKL come from the germline V gene. V lost 9 bases and J lost 0, with 18 bases in between. In DNA, the CDR3 is TGCGCCAGTTCCCGGAGCGACAGGAGCTCCTACGAGCAGTACTTC. It specifies CASSRSDRSSYEQYF.

The chain is built from TRBV27 and TRBJ2-5; TRBD1 aligns across 9 bases. The V gene's germline CDR1 is MNHEY and CDR2 SMNVEV (reference sequence). Trimming took 2 bases from V and 2 from J; bases not matched to a gene: 0. This CDR3 region has 14 residues. The DNA of the CDR3 is TGTGCCAGCAGTTTAGACAGGGGGCAAGAGACCCAGTACTTC. This gives the protein CASSLDRGQETQYF.

J is TRBJ1-6 and V is TRBV24-1, with a tentative D call TRBD1 (5 bases). V gave up 6 bases and J gave up 8 bases, with 16 bases separating them. This CDR3 has 15 amino acids. Germline V CDR1 and CDR2: KGHDR, SFDVKD. This CDR3 reads CATSQGGPNDSPLHF. CDR3 DNA: TGTGCCACCAGTCAGGGTGGGCCAAATGATTCACCCCTCCACTTT.

For the CDR3, the DNA is TGTGCCAGCAGCGTAGACGGGAGGGGGGACGAGCAGTACTTC. As protein: CASSVDGRGDEQYF. The chain combines TRBV9 with TRBJ2-7, with 8 bases identical to TRBD2. Germline CDR1 SGDLS, CDR2 YYNGEE. CDR3 length equals 14 residues. With V trimmed by 0 bases and J by 5 bases, 4 bases remained unmatched.

The rearrangement joins TRBV30 to TRBJ1-5; a weak D match, TRBD1 (6 bases). There are 13 residues in the CDR3. Trimming left V 3 bases short and J 10 bases short, with 16 bases between. Germline assignment: CDR1 GTSNPN and CDR2 SVGIG (reference sequence). Here the CDR3 DNA reads TGTGCCTGGAGGGGGGGGCCTCCGGGTCCCCAGCATTTT. Translated: CAWRGGPPGPQHF.

DNA of the CDR3: TGTGCCAGCAATTCACGGGGGGCTGGCGGGGAGCTGTTTTTT. Protein product: CASNSRGAGGELFF. This chain joins TRBV6-5 and TRBJ2-2; maybe TRBD2 (7 bases). Trimming took off 7 bases at V and 7 bases at J, with 16 bases between the two ends. The CDR3 runs to 14 residues. Germline CDR1 reads MNHEY; CDR2 reads SVGAGI.

The rearrangement uses TRBV6-5 and TRBJ2-7; 7 bases map to TRBD1. Germline CDR1 MNHEY, CDR2 SVGAGI. CDR3 length equals 15 residues. V gave up 5 bases and J gave up 2 bases; unmatched junction bases: 9. This CDR3 is CASSHPDRAPYEQYF. Written as DNA, the CDR3 is TGTGCCAGCAGTCACCCAGACAGGGCCCCCTACGAGCAGTACTTC.

This clone was recorded once. The chain couples TRBV19 to TRBJ1-1; no clear D gene. V was pared by 7 bases and J by 8 bases, with 14 bases between. Germline V gene sequence: CDR1 LNHDA, CDR2 SQIVND (reference sequence). CDR3 length: 12 residues. DNA of the CDR3: TGTGCCAGTAACGGGGAACCTCAAGAAGCTTTCTTT. Its translation: CASNGEPQEAFF.

The rearrangement joins TRBV25-1 to TRBJ2-2, with D perhaps matching TRBD1 (5 bases). The V end was cut by 3 bases, the J end by 0 bases, with 11 bases between. Germline CDR1 reads MGHDK; CDR2 reads SYGVNS. This CDR3 is built from 16 residues. CDR3 protein: CASSETRTPNTGELFF. The CDR3 DNA follows: TGTGCCAGCAGTGAGACGCGGACACCGAACACCGGGGAGCTGTTTTTT.

The V and J genes are TRBV19 and TRBJ1-2, with D possibly matching TRBD1 (6 bases). V dropped 3 bases and J dropped 8 bases, with 16 bases sitting between them. Germline V gives CDR1 LNHDA, CDR2 SQIVND (reference sequence). The CDR3 is made up of 14 amino acids. The CDR3 loop is CASSITGIVGGYTF. The CDR3 DNA reads as TGTGCCAGTAGTATCACAGGGATCGTCGGAGGCTACACCTTC.

The chain employs TRBV5-1 and TRBJ1-6; possible D gene TRBD1, 5 bases. From germline, CDR1 is SGHRS and CDR2 YFSETQ. Trimming removed 1 base from V and 0 bases from J, with 8 bases in between. This CDR3 comprises 16 residues. This chain's CDR3 is CASSLFGGSYNSPLHF. The CDR3 region has the DNA TGCGCCAGCAGCTTGTTCGGGGGCTCCTATAATTCACCCCTCCACTTT.

The J gene is TRBJ2-4, the V gene TRBV5-1; TRBD1 matches 9 bases. The CDR3 runs 15 residues. V lost 3 bases, J lost 4 bases, and 5 bases stayed unmatched. CDR1 SGHRS and CDR2 YFSETQ come from the germline V gene. The CDR3: CASSSSGTGKNIQYF. The CDR3 DNA reads as TGCGCCAGCAGCTCGTCCGGGACAGGGAAAAACATTCAGTACTTC.

The chain has TRBV2 and TRBJ2-3; D is ambiguous. V gave up 0 bases and J gave up 0 bases, with 7 bases separating them. The CDR3 consists of 15 residues. The germline gives CDR1 SNHLY, CDR2 FYNNEI. CDR3 coding DNA: TGTGCCAGCAGTGAAGCGCTCGGGAGCACAGATACGCAGTATTTT. It specifies CASSEALGSTDTQYF.

This clone showed up just a few times. One junction end disagrees with the germline gene, perhaps due to a read error. The chain carries TRBV7-7 and TRBJ2-5; TRBD2 matches at 13 bases. The CDR3 loop spans 16 amino acids. The V gene's germline CDR1 is SSHAT and CDR2 FNYEAQ (reference sequence). In DNA form, the CDR3 reads TGTGCTAGCAGCTTAAGACTAGCGGGAGGACAAGAGACCCAGTACTTC. This gives the protein CASSLRLAGGQETQYF.